This entry lists 8 T cell receptor beta chains sequenced from one sample in a study of cytomegalovirus exposure and HLA in healthy donors. Vbeta (60) and Jbeta (13) primers were used in the PCR. Measured with immunoSEQ multiplex PCR; TCRdb has only the in-frame clones, and not every one. The listing records 140,000 to 150,000 clones. The specimen sequenced was PBMCs. The receptors stem from a male donor in good health and CMV-seronegative.

V gene TRBV28 combines with J gene TRBJ1-4; TRBD1 matches 9 bases. The germline gives CDR1 MDHEN, CDR2 SYDVKM. Germline trimming cut 5 bases from V and 6 bases from J; bases unmatched to any gene: 4. The CDR3 totals 14 residues. The DNA of the CDR3 is TGTGCCAGCAGTCCGACAGGGGGGGATGAAAAACTGTTTTTT. Amino acid sequence: CASSPTGGDEKLFF.

Of note for this clone: An end of the junction differs from the germline gene, which may be a read error. The chain uses TRBV5-6 and TRBJ2-7, with 7 bases aligning to TRBD1. This CDR3 spans 15 amino acids. Germline CDR1 SGHDT, CDR2 YYEEEE. This CDR3 is CASSLVGQQIYEQYF. CDR3 bases: TGTGCCAGCAGTTTGGTGGGACAGCAGATCTACGAGCAGTACTTC.

The gene calls are TRBV30 and TRBJ2-1, with D unresolved. The germline V gene has CDR1 GTSNPN and CDR2 SVGIG (reference sequence). V was pared by 2 bases and J by 9 bases, with 8 bases between. The CDR3 contains 11 residues. DNA of the CDR3: TGTGCCTGGAGTATGGCAGGTGAGCAGTTCTTC. It codes for CAWSMAGEQFF.

This sequence joins TRBV18 and TRBJ1-4, with 7 positions matching TRBD1. Germline trimming cut 6 bases from V and 2 bases from J; bases unmatched to any gene: 3. The CDR3 contains 14 residues. Germline assignment: CDR1 KGHSH and CDR2 LQKENI. The CDR3 DNA reads as TGTGCCAGCTCTGACAGGGTTACTAATGAAAAACTGTTTTTT. Translating gives CASSDRVTNEKLFF.

The V and J genes are TRBV19 and TRBJ1-1, with D unresolved. This CDR3 is 12 amino acids long. V shed 4 bases and J shed 5 bases, with 8 bases lying between them. The germline CDR1 and CDR2 sequences are LNHDA and SQIVND (reference sequence). CDR3 residues: CASSRAGTEAFF. The CDR3 nucleotides read TGTGCCAGTAGTAGGGCGGGAACTGAAGCTTTCTTT.

The chain joins TRBV5-1 to TRBJ2-2; 8 nucleotides match TRBD1. J was trimmed by 3 bases and V by 4 bases; bases with no gene match: 17. CDR3 length equals 19 residues. Germline V gene data show CDR1 as SGHRS and CDR2 as YFSETQ. The CDR3 region has the DNA TGCGCCAGCAGCGACCGGGACAGGAACCTTTTAAGGGACACCGGGGAGCTGTTTTTT. Amino acids: CASSDRDRNLLRDTGELFF.

V is TRBV29-1 and J is TRBJ1-1, with D perhaps matching TRBD1 (5 bases). Trimming stripped 7 bases from V and 5 bases from J, with 17 bases between. CDR3 length: 13 residues. Germline V gene lookup returns CDR1 SQVTM and CDR2 ANQGSEA. The CDR3 spells CSGDGATVTEAFF. The DNA of the CDR3 is TGCAGCGGGGATGGGGCAACGGTAACTGAAGCTTTCTTT.

The chain uses TRBV7-9 and TRBJ1-4, with D perhaps TRBD1 (6 bases). This CDR3 is built from 13 residues. The V end was cut by 8 bases, the J end by 5 bases, with 12 bases between. Germline CDR1 SEHNR, CDR2 FQNEAQ (reference sequence). CDR3 region: CASGDDRNEKLFF. The CDR3 DNA follows: TGTGCCAGCGGCGATGACAGGAATGAAAAACTGTTTTTT.